A single T cell receptor (beta chain) is shown here with its context. These data are taken from a study of blood T cell repertoires in COVID-19. Enrolled through a virtual design, the participants were between roughly 18 and 90 years of age and came from some 26 US areas. The V end was cut by 2 bases, the J end by 7 bases, with 9 bases between. CDR3 length: 13 residues. CDR1 is MNHEY and CDR2 is SVGEGT in the germline V gene. Generated by immunoSEQ multiplex PCR, the TCRdb table keeps only in-frame clones and is missing some. Here the sample spans a few hundred thousand clones, nearly 90% being singletons.

Material for sequencing was PBMCs or T cells enriched from blood (not recorded which). The J gene is TRBJ1-5, the V gene TRBV6-2 or TRBV6-3, with D possibly matching TRBD1 (6 bases). This sequence was found in a woman under 40 who had recovered from COVID-19. This chain's CDR3 is CASSYKQGQPQHF. In nucleotides, the CDR3 is TGTGCCAGCAGTTACAAACAGGGACAGCCCCAGCATTTT.